Listed below are T cell receptor beta chains from one sample, sequenced in a study of blood T cell repertoires in COVID-19. Produced via immunoSEQ multiplex PCR; TCRdb's table is partial and in-frame only. The table has around 230,000 clones, over 75% seen once; the top ten hold 7.5% to 9%. The sample consisted of peripheral blood. The receptors stem from an elderly woman with acute or convalescent COVID-19. Both conserved end residues are part of each CDR3. The order of the fields is D gene, clone size, V gene, J gene, CDR3 DNA, CDR3 protein. A D gene is named only where the DNA matches it firmly. Where a row states a size, it is once, few, many or the class of an expanded clone; other rows omit it.

d_gene: TRBD1; abundance: .; v_gene: TRBV15; j_gene: TRBJ2-3; CDR3nt: TGTGCCACCAGCAGAGGGACAGGGGGAGGCCAGGGTTCCCCAGATACGCAGTATTTT; CDR3aa: CATSRGTGGGQGSPDTQYF
d_gene: TRBD2; abundance: once; v_gene: TRBV3-1/TRBV3-2; j_gene: TRBJ2-7; CDR3nt: TGTGCCAGCACCACTAGCGGAAGCTCCTACGAGCAGTACTTC; CDR3aa: CASTTSGSSYEQYF
d_gene: TRBD1; abundance: .; v_gene: TRBV6-6; j_gene: TRBJ2-7; CDR3nt: TGTGCCAGCAGTTCCTCCGGGACAGGAAGTTTCGAGCAGTACTTC; CDR3aa: CASSSSGTGSFEQYF
d_gene: .; abundance: .; v_gene: TRBV6-1; j_gene: TRBJ2-7; CDR3nt: TGTGCCAGCAGTGAAGAGACATACAACTACGAGCAGTACTTC; CDR3aa: CASSEETYNYEQYF
d_gene: .; abundance: .; v_gene: TRBV6-1; j_gene: TRBJ1-1; CDR3nt: TGTGCCAGCAGTGAAAGTCGCGGCAGCACTGAAGCTTTCTTT; CDR3aa: CASSESRGSTEAFF
d_gene: TRBD2; abundance: .; v_gene: TRBV7-2; j_gene: TRBJ2-3; CDR3nt: TGTGCCAGCAGCTTAGTAGCGGGAGGTACAGATACGCAGTATTTT; CDR3aa: CASSLVAGGTDTQYF
d_gene: TRBD1; abundance: .; v_gene: TRBV6-5; j_gene: TRBJ2-5; CDR3nt: TGTGCCAGCAGTTACCCCCGGACAGGGGGAGAGACCCAGTACTTC; CDR3aa: CASSYPRTGGETQYF
d_gene: .; abundance: .; v_gene: TRBV6-5; j_gene: TRBJ2-6; CDR3nt: TGTGCCAGCAGTTTCACAGACGCTGGGGCCAACGTCCTGACTTTC; CDR3aa: CASSFTDAGANVLTF
d_gene: TRBD1; abundance: .; v_gene: TRBV19; j_gene: TRBJ1-2; CDR3nt: TGTGCCAGTAGAAGGGACAGGGGATCAGATGGCTACACCTTC; CDR3aa: CASRRDRGSDGYTF
d_gene: .; abundance: .; v_gene: TRBV19; j_gene: TRBJ2-3; CDR3nt: TGTGCCAGTAGTATTTCGCGCCGCAGCACAGATACGCAGTATTTT; CDR3aa: CASSISRRSTDTQYF
d_gene: .; abundance: .; v_gene: TRBV11-2; j_gene: TRBJ2-7; CDR3nt: TGTGCCAGCAGCTTAGAGGGACTTAATACCTACGAGCAGTACTTC; CDR3aa: CASSLEGLNTYEQYF
d_gene: .; abundance: .; v_gene: TRBV2; j_gene: TRBJ1-5; CDR3nt: TGTGCCAGCAGTGGGGAGGTTAGGGTAAATCAGCCCCAGCATTTT; CDR3aa: CASSGEVRVNQPQHF
d_gene: TRBD1; abundance: .; v_gene: TRBV5-1; j_gene: TRBJ1-3; CDR3nt: TGCGCCAGCAGCTCGGGACAGAACTCTGGAAACACCATATATTTT; CDR3aa: CASSSGQNSGNTIYF
d_gene: .; abundance: few; v_gene: TRBV3-1/TRBV3-2; j_gene: TRBJ2-7; CDR3nt: TGTGCCAGCAGCCATGGCGGGAACGGCGGCTACGAGCAGTACTTC; CDR3aa: CASSHGGNGGYEQYF
d_gene: TRBD2; abundance: .; v_gene: TRBV7-6; j_gene: TRBJ2-1; CDR3nt: TGTGCCAGCAGCTTAGGACCGGGACTAGCGGGAGGTAATGAGCAGTTCTTC; CDR3aa: CASSLGPGLAGGNEQFF
d_gene: TRBD1; abundance: few; v_gene: TRBV7-9; j_gene: TRBJ1-4; CDR3nt: TGTGCCAGCAGTAAATTAACAGGGGGAAATGAAAAACTGTTTTTT; CDR3aa: CASSKLTGGNEKLFF
d_gene: TRBD2; abundance: .; v_gene: TRBV11-2; j_gene: TRBJ2-7; CDR3nt: TGTGCCAGCAGCTTAGGGACTAGCGGCTACGAGCAGTACTTC; CDR3aa: CASSLGTSGYEQYF
d_gene: TRBD1; abundance: .; v_gene: TRBV7-9; j_gene: TRBJ1-1; CDR3nt: TGTGCCAGCAGCACCCCGGACAGGGACACTGAAGCTTTCTTT; CDR3aa: CASSTPDRDTEAFF
d_gene: .; abundance: .; v_gene: TRBV5-1; j_gene: TRBJ1-3; CDR3nt: TGCGCCAGCAGCTTGGGGGCCACAGGGTCCCTCGCTGGAAACACCATATATTTT; CDR3aa: CASSLGATGSLAGNTIYF
d_gene: TRBD1; abundance: .; v_gene: TRBV28; j_gene: TRBJ1-4; CDR3nt: TGTGCCAGCAGTTACAGGGGAGGAGAAAAACTGTTTTTT; CDR3aa: CASSYRGGEKLFF